This is a list of T cell receptor beta chains from one sample in a study of monozygotic twins with inflammatory bowel disease. TCRdb reanalyzed the 5' RACE reads, giving one entry per CDR3 protein sequence and no DNA. There are 440,000 or so distinct CDR3 sequences in the sample, with around 2.4% held by the top ten. Sequenced input: blood. These receptors were obtained from a human donor with ulcerative colitis or Crohn's disease, or a healthy co-twin of an affected twin (not recorded which). Both conserved end residues are part of each CDR3. The order of the fields is J gene, V gene, CDR3 protein.

j_gene: TRBJ2-7
v_gene: TRBV6-1
CDR3aa: CATNSGSYEQYF

j_gene: TRBJ1-1
v_gene: TRBV7-2
CDR3aa: CASSFSGGGDAFF

j_gene: TRBJ2-1
v_gene: TRBV6-5
CDR3aa: CASLLAGARSSSYNEQFF

j_gene: TRBJ2-3
v_gene: TRBV7-9
CDR3aa: CASSFSGSSTDTQYF

j_gene: TRBJ1-5
v_gene: TRBV7-2
CDR3aa: CASSLAGQGLGNQPQHF

j_gene: TRBJ2-1
v_gene: TRBV5-1
CDR3aa: CASSLVRGVRNNEQFF

j_gene: TRBJ1-4
v_gene: TRBV4-1
CDR3aa: CASSLSPGGILTEKLFF

j_gene: TRBJ1-2
v_gene: TRBV4-1
CDR3aa: CASSQEGFFNYGYTF

j_gene: TRBJ2-1
v_gene: TRBV20-1
CDR3aa: CSARAGTPIPQRAYNEQFF

j_gene: TRBJ2-3
v_gene: TRBV21-1
CDR3aa: CASSKDVVGWGTDTQYF

j_gene: TRBJ2-2
v_gene: TRBV20-1
CDR3aa: CSVGMGGGAGELFF

j_gene: TRBJ2-7
v_gene: TRBV29-1
CDR3aa: CSVVSSLSEQYF

j_gene: TRBJ1-5
v_gene: TRBV7-9
CDR3aa: CASSSDRLNQPQHF

j_gene: TRBJ2-7
v_gene: TRBV27
CDR3aa: CASSLRQAGSYEQYF

j_gene: TRBJ2-3
v_gene: TRBV14
CDR3aa: CASSQDVSADTQYF

j_gene: TRBJ1-1
v_gene: TRBV10-3
CDR3aa: CAASNPGAPTEAFF

j_gene: TRBJ1-2
v_gene: TRBV5-5
CDR3aa: CASSLKGANYGYTF

j_gene: TRBJ1-1
v_gene: TRBV7-9
CDR3aa: CASSFSTVTEAFF

j_gene: TRBJ2-7
v_gene: TRBV27
CDR3aa: CASSPSSGRVSYEQYF

j_gene: TRBJ1-5
v_gene: TRBV19
CDR3aa: CASSPQTGTNQPQHF

j_gene: TRBJ2-1
v_gene: TRBV19
CDR3aa: CASRKTTPSYNEQFF

j_gene: TRBJ1-1
v_gene: TRBV12-5
CDR3aa: CASGLADLGGTEAFF

j_gene: TRBJ2-1
v_gene: TRBV6-5
CDR3aa: CASTWGLTSNEQFF

j_gene: TRBJ1-2
v_gene: TRBV19
CDR3aa: CASSRDTNNGYTF

j_gene: TRBJ2-1
v_gene: TRBV20-1
CDR3aa: CSASIGTRSYNEQFF

j_gene: TRBJ1-4
v_gene: TRBV12-3/TRBV12-4
CDR3aa: CASSLGGYEKLFF

j_gene: TRBJ1-5
v_gene: TRBV20-1
CDR3aa: CSARVQGFESNQPQHF

j_gene: TRBJ2-4
v_gene: TRBV20-1
CDR3aa: CSGQQGVFAKNIQYF

j_gene: TRBJ2-7
v_gene: TRBV9
CDR3aa: CASSEGDGTYEQYF

j_gene: TRBJ2-1
v_gene: TRBV5-1
CDR3aa: CASAPSGDRFNEQFF

j_gene: TRBJ1-2
v_gene: TRBV14
CDR3aa: CASSQTGLGYGYTF

j_gene: TRBJ2-3
v_gene: TRBV7-6
CDR3aa: CASSLGGAPSSTDTQYF

j_gene: TRBJ1-2
v_gene: TRBV7-2
CDR3aa: CASSPHDPGSGAGYTF

j_gene: TRBJ1-1
v_gene: TRBV5-5
CDR3aa: CASSSLRQGGTEAFF

j_gene: TRBJ1-2
v_gene: TRBV18
CDR3aa: CASSPTQNNYGYTF

j_gene: TRBJ2-5
v_gene: TRBV4-3
CDR3aa: CASSQDRLDGYQETQYF